The 30 T cell receptor beta chains in this list originate from one sample, sequenced in a study of blood T cell repertoires in COVID-19. Some clones are missing from TCRdb's copy, which holds only in-frame ones; the method was immunoSEQ multiplex PCR. The sample holds 430,000 or so clones, around nine tenths seen once. The sequenced sample consisted of PBMCs or T cells enriched from blood (not recorded which). These receptor sequences come from a woman aged 35 to 49 who had recovered from COVID-19.

The V gene is TRBV4-1, the J gene TRBJ2-7; 12 bases fit TRBD2. Germline CDR1 MGHRA, CDR2 YSYEKL. The CDR3 consists of 14 residues. V lost 0 bases to trimming and J lost 6 bases; unmatched junction nucleotides: 0. The CDR3 sequence is CASSQELAGGEQYF. DNA of the CDR3: TGCGCCAGCAGCCAAGAACTAGCGGGAGGCGAGCAGTACTTC.

The gene calls are TRBV4-3 and TRBJ1-1; TRBD1 agrees at 7 bases. Germline V gene sequence: CDR1 LGHNA, CDR2 YSLEER. V dropped 2 bases and J dropped 1; count of bases not matched to a gene: 1. This CDR3 spans 14 amino acids. CDR3 in DNA: TGCGCCAGCAGCCAATGGGACAGGAACACTGAAGCTTTCTTT. The encoded protein is CASSQWDRNTEAFF.

Remarks on this clone: Other DNA variants within this sample encode the same CDR3. The J gene is TRBJ2-7, the V gene TRBV3-1 (or the pseudogene TRBV3-2); 8 nucleotides align to TRBD2. Germline V gene sequence: CDR1 LGHDT, CDR2 YNNKEL (reference sequence). The CDR3 sequence is 14 residues long. V gave up 4 bases and J gave up 0 bases; unmatched junction bases: 2. The CDR3 spells CASSLSGSSYEQYF. The CDR3 coding sequence is TGTGCCAGCAGCCTAAGCGGGAGCTCCTACGAGCAGTACTTC.

This chain joins TRBV5-6 and TRBJ2-4; 8 nucleotides align to TRBD2. V was pared by 1 base and J by 5 bases, with 2 bases of the junction left unmatched. The CDR3 loop spans 14 amino acids. CDR1 is SGHDT and CDR2 is YYEEEE in the germline V gene. CDR3 sequence reads: CASSLLRGENIQYF. CDR3 in DNA: TGTGCCAGCAGCTTGTTGCGGGGGGAAAACATTCAGTACTTC.

The CDR3 sequence: CSVGQALNEKLFF. CDR3 in DNA: TGCAGCGTTGGACAGGCGCTAAATGAAAAACTGTTTTTT. The J gene is TRBJ1-4, the V gene TRBV29-1; D possibly corresponds to TRBD1 (6 bases). CDR3 length: 13 residues. Germline V gives CDR1 SQVTM, CDR2 ANQGSEA. V lost 4 bases and J lost 5, with 11 bases in between.

The V and J genes are TRBV29-1 and TRBJ2-5; TRBD2 might be the D (6 bases). The CDR3 extends over 13 amino acids. Germline V gene sequence: CDR1 SQVTM, CDR2 ANQGSEA. The V end lost 2 bases, the J end lost 5 bases, and 12 bases lay between the germline ends. The CDR3 loop is CSVESGVRETQYF. The CDR3 nucleotides read TGCAGCGTTGAATCGGGAGTAAGGGAGACCCAGTACTTC.

The chain is built from TRBV5-1 and TRBJ1-2; 8 bases match TRBD1. Germline CDR1 reads SGHRS; CDR2 reads YFSETQ. CDR3 length: 14 residues. Losses at the gene ends were 2 bases for V and 3 bases for J; bases not matched to a gene: 3. Here the CDR3 reads CASSLLQGDYGYTF. As DNA, the CDR3 is TGCGCCAGCAGCTTACTACAGGGGGACTATGGCTACACCTTC.

This clone turned up a few times. V usage is TRBV15 and J usage is TRBJ2-1; 14 bases agree with TRBD2. V shed 2 bases and J 8 bases; nucleotides not matched to a gene: 8. CDR3 length: 17 amino acids. From germline, CDR1 is LNHNV and CDR2 YYDKDF (reference sequence). CDR3 sequence reads: CATSRIPGLAGVHEQFF. The CDR3 region has the DNA TGTGCCACCAGCAGAATCCCGGGACTAGCGGGAGTACATGAGCAGTTCTTC.

The chain carries TRBV21-1 and TRBJ1-5; the table assigns TRBD1, which was not confirmed against the DNA. TRBV21-1 constitutes a pseudogene. This CDR3 comprises 17 residues. CDR3 DNA sequence: TGTGCCAGCAGCAAAGCCGGCGGACAGGGCTTCGGTCAGCCCCAGCATTTT. Encoded protein: CASSKAGGQGFGQPQHF.

The rearrangement uses TRBV20-1 and TRBJ2-3; D gene ambiguous. The CDR3 is 11 residues long. Germline CDR1 is DFQATT and CDR2 is SNEGSKA (reference sequence). The V end lost 5 bases, the J end lost 1 base, and 4 bases lay between the germline ends. The CDR3 DNA is TGCAGTGCTCTCCGCACAGATACGCAGTATTTT. Residues: CSALRTDTQYF.

The chain combines TRBV6-5 with TRBJ1-1; D gene uncertain. This CDR3 is built from 13 residues. The germline V gene has CDR1 MNHEY and CDR2 SVGAGI. V dropped 0 bases and J dropped 4 bases, with 6 bases sitting between them. The CDR3 DNA follows: TGTGCCAGCAGTTACTCGGTCGGCACTGAAGCTTTCTTT. Its protein is CASSYSVGTEAFF.

Only one count was recorded for this clone. The rearrangement links TRBV18 to TRBJ1-6; the D is unclear. Germline loops: CDR1 KGHSH, CDR2 LQKENI. CDR3 length: 14 amino acids. Trimming took 3 bases from V and 6 from J, leaving 9 bases between them. CDR3 sequence reads: CASSPTNGNSPLHF. The CDR3 coding sequence is TGTGCCAGCTCACCGACTAATGGTAATTCACCCCTCCACTTT.

V gene TRBV19 combines with J gene TRBJ2-1; the D is unclear. The CDR3 spans 12 residues. Germline V CDR1 and CDR2: LNHDA, SQIVND (reference sequence). V was cut by 4 bases and J by 5 bases, with 6 bases left in between. The CDR3 nucleotides are TGTGCCAGTAGTAATATCCACAATGAGCAGTTCTTC. This gives the protein CASSNIHNEQFF.

On this clone: The junction departs from germline at one end; a sequencing error may be responsible. This rearrangement joins TRBV7-8 to TRBJ2-7; TRBD1 agrees at 7 bases. Germline V gives CDR1 SGHVS, CDR2 FQNEAQ. The CDR3 is 12 residues long. The CDR3 protein is CASSLSPGQAHF. As DNA, the CDR3 is TGTGCCAGCAGCTTAAGTCCAGGACAGGCACACTTC.

The rearrangement links TRBV6-6 to TRBJ1-5; 10 nucleotides match TRBD1. This CDR3 is 15 amino acids long. Germline V gives CDR1 MNHNY, CDR2 SVGAGI (reference sequence). V dropped 6 bases and J dropped 4; count of bases not matched to a gene: 6. The CDR3 is CASRPSDRGNQPQHF. Here the CDR3 DNA reads TGTGCCAGCAGACCCTCGGACAGGGGGAATCAGCCCCAGCATTTT.

V and J are TRBV6-5 and TRBJ1-2; no firm D call. Germline V CDR1 and CDR2: MNHEY, SVGAGI. V was cut by 1 base and J by 0 bases, with 12 bases left in between. This CDR3 comprises 16 residues. The DNA of the CDR3 is TGTGCCAGCAGTTACTTCGGGATGGCTACTAACTATGGCTACACCTTC. This translates into CASSYFGMATNYGYTF.

The chain joins TRBV12-3 or TRBV12-4 to TRBJ2-7, with 8 bases that match TRBD1. With V trimmed by 4 bases and J by 4 bases, 3 bases remained unmatched. The CDR3 runs 13 residues. The CDR3: CASSYRGFYEQYF. As DNA, the CDR3 is TGTGCCAGCAGTTACAGGGGGTTTTACGAGCAGTACTTC.

The CDR3 region is CASSLGRTGDEKLFF. The DNA of the CDR3 is TGTGCCAGCAGCTTAGGCCGGACAGGGGACGAAAAACTGTTTTTT. This chain connects TRBV13 to TRBJ1-4; 9 bases match TRBD1. The CDR3 has 15 residues. With V trimmed by 0 bases and J by 8 bases, 4 bases remained unmatched. Germline lookup yields CDR1 PRHDT and CDR2 FYEKMQ (reference sequence).

The chain couples TRBV6-2 or TRBV6-3 to TRBJ2-1; 8 bases map to TRBD2. CDR1 is MNHEY and CDR2 is SVGEGT in the germline V gene. There are 15 residues in the CDR3. The V and J ends lost 0 bases and 5 bases, in that order; junction bases with no gene match: 3. The DNA for the CDR3 is TGTGCCAGCAGTTACTCAGCGGGGGCAAACAATGAGCAGTTCTTC. This sequence encodes CASSYSAGANNEQFF.

This clone has a single count. This chain connects TRBV2 to TRBJ2-1; D is perhaps TRBD1 (6 bases). The CDR3 is 16 residues long. V was pared by 7 bases and J by 1 base, with 17 bases between. Per germline, CDR1 SNHLY and CDR2 FYNNEI. DNA for the CDR3: TGTGCCAGCACCCCGACAGGATCTAAGTCCTACAATGAGCAGTTCTTC. Protein product: CASTPTGSKSYNEQFF.

CDR3 amino acids: CAISESTTGAGYTF. DNA for the CDR3: TGTGCCATCAGTGAGTCGACAACAGGGGCTGGCTACACCTTC. The rearrangement joins TRBV10-3 to TRBJ1-2; 7 nucleotides align to TRBD1. With 0 bases clipped from V and 7 bases from J, the junction kept 5 bases outside the gene matches. CDR1 is ENHRY and CDR2 is SYGVKD in the germline V gene. The CDR3 is 14 amino acids.

This clone was seen only once. This chain links TRBV18 with TRBJ2-3; D perhaps matches TRBD1 (6 bases). The length of the CDR3 is 13 residues. V shed 2 bases and J shed 4 bases, with 7 bases lying between them. Germline V lookup: CDR1 KGHSH, CDR2 LQKENI. For the CDR3, the DNA is TGTGCCAGCTCACCAAAGGGGGCAGATACGCAGTATTTT. It codes for CASSPKGADTQYF.

V gene TRBV2 combines with J gene TRBJ2-7, with 11 bases matching TRBD2. With V trimmed by 11 bases and J by 3 bases, 21 bases remained unmatched. Germline V gene lookup returns CDR1 SNHLY and CDR2 FYNNEI. The CDR3 spans 18 residues. The CDR3 nucleotides are TGTGCCCTCAGGGGGGACAGGGTTTTCGGGACTAGCGGCTACGAGCAGTACTTC. Residues: CALRGDRVFGTSGYEQYF.

The chain employs TRBV13 and TRBJ2-1, with 7 bases aligning to TRBD1. CDR1 is PRHDT, CDR2 FYEKMQ, per germline (reference sequence). The ends lost 0 bases at V and 12 bases at J; junction bases unmatched: 8. The CDR3 is 14 amino acids. CDR3 nucleotide sequence: TGTGCCAGCAGCTTAGGGCGACAGGGCCCCTCGCAGTTCTTC. Translated: CASSLGRQGPSQFF. Full variable domain (outside the CDR3, taken from reference TRBV13 and TRBJ2-1): AAGVIQSPRHLIKEKRETATLKCYPIPRHDTVYWYQQGPGQDPQFLISFYEKMQSDKGSIPDRFSAQQFSDYHSELNMSSLELGDSALYFCASSLGRQGPSQFFGPGTRLTVL.

The J gene is TRBJ2-3, the V gene TRBV7-9, with 12 bases matching TRBD2. The CDR3 is made up of 17 amino acids. Per germline, CDR1 SEHNR and CDR2 FQNEAQ (reference sequence). V lost 3 bases and J lost 2; bases outside the gene matches: 6. CDR3 residues: CASSLLAGGPVTDTQYF. As DNA, the CDR3 is TGTGCCAGCAGCTTGCTAGCGGGAGGGCCTGTCACAGATACGCAGTATTTT.

The genes are TRBV6-5 and TRBJ2-1; perhaps TRBD2 as D (5 bases). With 5 bases removed from V and 4 bases from J, the gap between germline ends came to 12 bases. Germline V gene sequence: CDR1 MNHEY, CDR2 SVGAGI. The CDR3 contains 14 residues. This CDR3 reads CASSRGLGYNEQFF. CDR3 bases: TGTGCCAGCAGTCGAGGACTTGGGTACAATGAGCAGTTCTTC.

V and J are TRBV19 and TRBJ1-2; 8 nucleotides line up with TRBD1. The CDR3 spans 15 residues. Germline CDR1 reads LNHDA; CDR2 reads SQIVND (reference sequence). After removal of 3 bases from V and 5 bases from J, the junction contained 8 bases not matched to a gene. The CDR3 sequence is CASSIDRGVRYGYTF. Here the CDR3 DNA reads TGTGCCAGTAGTATCGACAGGGGAGTAAGGTATGGCTACACCTTC.

CDR3 sequence reads: CASSPGLGAYEQYF. CDR3 bases: TGTGCCAGCTCCCCCGGACTAGGGGCTTACGAGCAGTACTTC. The rearrangement joins TRBV27 to TRBJ2-7; 7 bases agree with TRBD2. Per germline, CDR1 MNHEY and CDR2 SMNVEV (reference sequence). The CDR3 consists of 14 residues. With 8 bases clipped from V and 4 bases from J, the junction kept 11 bases outside the gene matches.

The V and J genes are TRBV10-1 and TRBJ1-1; 9 bases align to TRBD1. V lost 5 bases and J lost 11; bases outside the gene matches: 9. The germline gives CDR1 WNHNN, CDR2 SYGVQD (reference sequence). The CDR3 is 13 residues long. In nucleotides, the CDR3 is TGCGCCAGCAGTTTAGACAGGGGGAGTTCGGCTTTCTTT. It encodes CASSLDRGSSAFF.

The chain has TRBV24-1 and TRBJ1-2, with 7 bases matching TRBD1. V was clipped by 4 bases and J by 4 bases; unmatched bases: 5. The length of the CDR3 is 14 residues. Germline CDR1 reads KGHDR; CDR2 reads SFDVKD. The CDR3 region is CATSDRTGSYGYTF. The CDR3 nucleotides are TGTGCCACCAGTGACCGGACAGGCTCCTATGGCTACACCTTC.